This T cell receptor (beta chain) was identified during a study of human T cells and chemical hapten exposure. Across the study: Patch tests applied 0.01% DPC to the upper back, read at 6 days. Study-level points and caveats: No change in TCRs above 1 in 1000 frequency was produced by DPC sensitization.

This clonotype was observed a handful of times. No antigen is known for it. The time point was: patch test 1, 2 weeks after DPC sensitization. The treatment denotes: therapeutic diphenylcyclopropenone sensitization with weekly scalp DPC. Unfractionated whole blood was the source from which total RNA was extracted. This CDR3 contains 13 residues. Trimming cost V 0 bases and J 4 bases, with 7 bases left between them. Germline V gene sequence: CDR1 LGHNA, CDR2 YNFKEQ. In the authors' workflow: Samples contained a median of roughly 96,000 TCRs, with a range of about 23,224 to 700,000. In TCRdb, the RACE reads were re-called with MiXCR into one record per CDR3 protein. The authors' filters were not applied to this entry. The repertoire holds about 360,000 distinct CDR3 sequences, with about 7% as singletons.

The chain couples TRBV4-2 to TRBJ2-7; D uncertain. This specimen was whole blood, taken in connection with sensitization to the hapten diphenylcyclopropenone (DPC). The receptor was isolated from a woman between 18 and 29 years old with alopecia areata. Some clones in this sample may be carry-over from other donors' samples. CDR3 nucleotide sequence: TGTGCCAGCAGCCAAGATTTAGGGTACGAGCAGTACTTC. Amino acid sequence: CASSQDLGYEQYF.